The sample holds a few counts of the clone carrying this T cell receptor (beta chain). The target antigen is unknown. The germline V gene encodes CDR1 DFQATT and CDR2 SNEGSKA (reference sequence). Trimming pared 3 bases from V and 7 bases from J, leaving 13 bases between. The CDR3 loop spans 13 amino acids. This sample is part of a study of identical twins. TCRdb re-derived calls from the 5' RACE reads in MiXCR, one entry per CDR3 protein. The sample has hundreds of thousands of distinct CDR3 sequences, over 15% seen once. Overall study results and limits: Twins showed weaker excess sharing in their beta out-of-frame sequences.

The same sample was also studied in work on T cells expressing NK-cell markers. That investigation notes: Several of the donors carried dominant NKG2C+ clonotypes that took up roughly 1.0-8% of their CD8+ T cells.

Sequencing was performed on PBMCs. The TCR sequence derives from a woman aged 18-30 years in good health. The rearrangement joins TRBV20-1 to TRBJ2-1, with a weak D call TRBD2 (6 bases). Written as DNA, the CDR3 is TGCAGTGCTAGCGGCGGGGCTCGGAATGAGCAGTTCTTC. Its translation is CSASGGARNEQFF.